The 28 T cell receptor beta chains reported below all come from one sample, sequenced in a study of blood T cells in healthy people across ages. A second about 7 to 12 cycle PCR used barcoded and J-beta primers. From the 5' RACE reads, TCRdb called clonotypes with MiXCR, one entry per CDR3 protein. The data show hundreds of thousands of distinct CDR3 sequences, around 30% seen once. Specimen: blood. These receptors all come from an elderly woman in good health.

This clonotype was counted once. The V call is TRBV7-2, the J call TRBJ2-7; the D gene is possibly TRBD2 (6 bases). The CDR3 is made up of 15 amino acids. Per germline, CDR1 SGHTA and CDR2 FQGNSA. V lost 4 bases and J 3 bases, leaving 16 bases between the germline ends. In DNA form, the CDR3 reads TGTGCCAGCAGCTACGGGACGCTGCGGGGCTACGAGCAGTACTTC. This codes for CASSYGTLRGYEQYF.

As concerns this clonotype: A read error may account for a junction end that differs from germline. The chain is built from TRBV9 and TRBJ2-3; D possibly corresponds to TRBD2 (5 bases). The CDR3 contains 14 residues. Germline-derived CDR1 and CDR2 are SGDLS and YYNGEE. The CDR3 bases are TGTGCCAGCAGCGTAGGGGGAGCGGCAGATACGCCGTATTTT. Residues: CASSVGGAADTPYF.

This clonotype was observed at least ten times. CDR3 sequence (DNA): TGTGCCAGCAGTGCTATGGGAGTCCTTCAAGAGACCCAGTACTTC. Its protein product is CASSAMGVLQETQYF. The J gene is TRBJ2-5, the V gene TRBV2, with D tentatively TRBD2 (5 bases). The CDR3 loop spans 15 amino acids. Per the germline V gene, CDR1 is SNHLY and CDR2 is FYNNEI. Trimming stripped 4 bases from V and 2 bases from J, with 14 bases between.

This clonotype has more than one count but fewer than ten. This sequence may be a read error, since a much larger clone differs from it by one base. V and J are TRBV5-1 and TRBJ2-4; D tentatively reads TRBD1 or TRBD2 (6 bases each). The length of the CDR3 is 14 residues. Trimming took off 4 bases at V and 6 bases at J, with 14 bases between the two ends. In germline, CDR1 is SGHRS, CDR2 YFSETQ. The CDR3 loop reads CASSVGGRPNIQYF. The CDR3 nucleotides are TGCGCCAGCAGCGTGGGGGGCCGCCCAAACATTCAGTACTTC.

This clonotype was seen many times. The V and J genes are TRBV14 and TRBJ2-7, with 12 positions matching TRBD1. V shed 4 bases, J shed 1 base, and the junction held 8 bases outside the gene matches. This CDR3 contains 17 residues. Germline-derived CDR1 and CDR2 are SGHDN and FVKESK. CDR3 sequence reads: CASSPRDRGPLSYEQYF. The CDR3 bases are TGTGCCAGCAGCCCTCGGGACAGGGGGCCTCTGTCCTACGAGCAGTACTTC.

This clonotype was seen a single time. The rearrangement uses TRBV30 and TRBJ1-2, with 12 bases aligning to TRBD1. CDR1 is GTSNPN and CDR2 is SVGIG in the germline V gene (reference sequence). The V gene end was trimmed by 6 bases and the J gene end by 4 bases; junction bases not matched to a gene: 12. This CDR3 region has 16 residues. The chain's CDR3 is CACTPGTGGAIYGYTF. The CDR3 bases are TGTGCCTGTACCCCCGGGACAGGGGGCGCCATCTATGGCTACACCTTC.

This clonotype has only a few counts. V usage is TRBV6-5 and J usage is TRBJ1-2; D gene ambiguous. Germline loops: CDR1 MNHEY, CDR2 SVGAGI. The length of the CDR3 is 13 residues. With 2 bases removed from V and 3 bases from J, the gap between germline ends came to 7 bases. CDR3 amino acids: CASSYGRDYGYTF. CDR3 sequence (DNA): TGTGCCAGCAGTTACGGACGGGACTATGGCTACACCTTC.

This clonotype has only a few counts. The V gene is TRBV20-1, the J gene TRBJ1-4, with D maybe TRBD1 (5 bases). Germline V lookup: CDR1 DFQATT, CDR2 SNEGSKA (reference sequence). This CDR3 comprises 16 residues. V lost 0 bases, J lost 8 bases, and 19 bases lay in between. The CDR3 region is CSARDGVVIGGEKLFF. The CDR3 nucleotides read TGCAGTGCTAGAGATGGGGTTGTGATCGGGGGAGAAAAACTGTTTTTT.

This clonotype has a count of ten or more. J is TRBJ1-5 and V is TRBV7-2, with D possibly being TRBD1 (5 bases). This CDR3 region has 13 residues. CDR1 and CDR2 (germline): SGHTA, FQGNSA. The germline V and J ends were trimmed by 3 bases and 6 bases, with 9 bases remaining between them. CDR3 bases: TGTGCCAGCAGCTTGCACCAGGGTCAGCCCCAGCATTTT. This translates into CASSLHQGQPQHF.

This clonotype has ten or more counts. The chain couples TRBV7-2 to TRBJ2-4, with D possibly being TRBD1 (5 bases). Germline V gives CDR1 SGHTA, CDR2 FQGNSA. This CDR3 contains 12 residues. Trimming took 0 bases from V and 14 from J, leaving 11 bases between them. This CDR3 is CASSLAQGRKYF. Here the CDR3 DNA reads TGTGCCAGCAGCTTAGCGCAGGGTCGGAAGTACTTC.

This clonotype was seen repeatedly, ten times or more. The genes are TRBV11-3 and TRBJ2-5; 8 nucleotides match TRBD2. The trim removed 4 bases at V and 3 bases at J, leaving 4 bases unmatched. This CDR3 has 14 residues. Germline CDR1 reads SGHNT; CDR2 reads YENEEA. In DNA form, the CDR3 reads TGTGCCAGCAGCTCATATAGCGGGGAAGAGACCCAGTACTTC. Translating it yields CASSSYSGEETQYF.

Comment on this clonotype: It is likely a read error, because the conserved phenylalanine at the end of the CDR3 is missing. V gene TRBV6-6 combines with J gene TRBJ1-1; D is ambiguous. The germline CDR1 and CDR2 sequences are MNHNY and SVGAGI (reference sequence). The CDR3 spans 12 residues. With 7 bases removed from V and 6 bases from J, the gap between germline ends came to 12 bases. The chain's CDR3 is CASTSHVSEAFC. In DNA form, the CDR3 reads TGTGCCAGCACCAGTCATGTTTCTGAAGCTTTCTGT.

This clonotype was observed at least ten times. V is TRBV20-1 and J is TRBJ2-3; possible D gene TRBD1, 5 bases. The germline CDR1 and CDR2 sequences are DFQATT and SNEGSKA (reference sequence). V lost 4 bases and J lost 5, with 7 bases in between. The CDR3 is 11 residues long. The CDR3 coding sequence is TGCAGTGCTACAGGGTTAGATACGCAGTATTTT. Amino acid sequence: CSATGLDTQYF.

J is TRBJ2-2 and V is TRBV7-2, with TRBD2 as a possible D gene (5 bases). This CDR3 is 16 amino acids long. V was cut by 5 bases and J by 7 bases, with 20 bases left in between. Germline values: CDR1 SGHTA, CDR2 FQGNSA. The CDR3 coding sequence is TGTGCCAGCAGCCGACTGGACTTCCAAGGCATCGGGGAGCTGTTTTTT. Its translation: CASSRLDFQGIGELFF.

This clonotype was recorded at least ten times. V usage is TRBV3-1 and J usage is TRBJ2-1; 9 bases match TRBD2. J gave up 4 bases and V 4 bases, and 8 bases lay outside the gene matches. The germline V gene has CDR1 LGHDT and CDR2 YNNKEL (reference sequence). There are 16 residues in the CDR3. CDR3 nucleotides: TGTGCCAGCAGCCGGATGAGCGGGGGGCCTTACAATGAGCAGTTCTTC. It yields the protein CASSRMSGGPYNEQFF.

On this clonotype: A much larger clone is a single base away; this may be a read error. The CDR3 here is CASSWGTSINEQFF. The CDR3 DNA reads TGTGCCAGCAGTTGGGGGACTAGCATCAATGAGCAGTTCTTC. V gene TRBV12-3 or TRBV12-4 combines with J gene TRBJ2-1, with TRBD2 matching over 9 bases. CDR3 length: 14 amino acids. After removal of 4 bases from V and 6 bases from J, the junction contained 4 bases not matched to a gene.

Details on this clonotype: One end of the junction does not line up with germline, which may come from a read error. The chain has TRBV3-1 and TRBJ1-6; maybe TRBD1 (5 bases). Germline V lookup: CDR1 LGHDT, CDR2 YNNKEL (reference sequence). This CDR3 region has 12 residues. CDR3 sequence reads: CASSRLRGPPHF. The CDR3 bases are TGTGCCAGCAGCCGACTGAGGGGACCCCCCCACTTT.

Note on this clonotype: This may arise from a read error, as a much more abundant clone is one base away. The chain has TRBV12-3 or TRBV12-4 and TRBJ2-6; no firm D call. V was cut by 8 bases and J by 8 bases, with 16 bases left in between. The CDR3 has 14 amino acids. DNA for the CDR3: TGTGCCAGCGGCCGCTCGGACCGGACCAACGTCCTGACTTTC. Residues: CASGRSDRTNVLTF.

This clonotype has ten or more counts. This sequence joins TRBV4-2 and TRBJ1-1; D is unclear. V lost 4 bases and J 2 bases, leaving 11 bases between the germline ends. CDR3 size: 14 residues. In germline, CDR1 is LGHNA, CDR2 YNFKEQ. The CDR3 nucleotides are TGTGCCAGCAGCCGCGGGCAGGTTAACACTGAAGCTTTCTTT. Its protein product is CASSRGQVNTEAFF.

This clonotype was seen a few times. The gene calls are TRBV6-2 or TRBV6-3 and TRBJ2-7, with 8 bases aligning to TRBD2. The germline V gene has CDR1 MNHEY and CDR2 SVGEGT. This CDR3 contains 16 residues. V shed 7 bases, J shed 7 bases, and the junction held 18 bases outside the gene matches. CDR3 bases: TGTGCCAGCACCAACTTGGGACTAGTTTTTACGAATGAGCAGTACTTC. Its translation is CASTNLGLVFTNEQYF.

V usage is TRBV11-2 and J usage is TRBJ1-2, with TRBD1 identical over 8 bases. The V segment lost 5 bases and the J segment 7 bases; nucleotides outside the gene matches: 6. CDR3 length: 13 residues. Germline values: CDR1 SGHAT, CDR2 FQNNGV. In DNA, the CDR3 is TGTGCCAGCAGCGACAGGGGCCGGGGTGGCTACACCTTC. Its protein is CASSDRGRGGYTF.

The chain employs TRBV7-2 and TRBJ2-3, with D perhaps TRBD1 or TRBD2 (6 bases each). V was trimmed by 1 base and J by 2 bases, leaving 13 bases between them. There are 16 residues in the CDR3. CDR1 is SGHTA and CDR2 is FQGNSA in the germline V gene. The CDR3 protein is CASSLGTGGLTDTQYF. The CDR3 DNA sequence: TGTGCCAGCAGCTTAGGAACCGGGGGCCTCACAGATACGCAGTATTTT.

This clonotype has a count of ten or more. The chain uses TRBV10-3 and TRBJ1-6; maybe TRBD1 (6 bases). The CDR3 has 15 residues. Germline V lookup: CDR1 ENHRY, CDR2 SYGVKD. Trimming took off 4 bases at V and 6 bases at J, with 13 bases between the two ends. The CDR3 is CAISVGQGINSPLHF. The CDR3 coding sequence is TGTGCCATCAGTGTAGGGCAGGGGATTAATTCACCCCTCCACTTT.

This clonotype was recorded once. The rearrangement uses TRBV4-2 and TRBJ2-1; D may correspond to TRBD1 or TRBD2 (6 bases each). Germline V lookup: CDR1 LGHNA, CDR2 YNFKEQ. The CDR3 totals 20 residues. Trimming took 0 bases from V and 0 from J, leaving 21 bases between them. The CDR3: CASSQDRPMRGVSSYNEQFF. For the CDR3, the DNA is TGTGCCAGCAGCCAAGATAGACCAATGAGGGGGGTCAGCTCCTACAATGAGCAGTTCTTC.

The gene calls are TRBV28 and TRBJ1-4; the match to TRBD1 covers 7 bases. The CDR3 runs 13 residues. CDR1 is MDHEN and CDR2 is SYDVKM in the germline V gene. The V gene end was trimmed by 8 bases and the J gene end by 8 bases; junction bases not matched to a gene: 8. CDR3 loop: CASRGGRREKLFF. The CDR3, as DNA: TGTGCCAGCCGAGGGGGCCGGAGGGAAAAACTGTTTTTT.

The chain carries TRBV3-1 and TRBJ1-1, with D perhaps TRBD1 (5 bases). CDR3 length: 17 residues. The V end was cut by 2 bases, the J end by 1 base, with 17 bases between. The germline V gene encodes CDR1 LGHDT and CDR2 YNNKEL (reference sequence). CDR3 nucleotide sequence: TGTGCCAGCAGCCAATATCAGGGCGAAGGTTGGAACACTGAAGCTTTCTTT. It is translated as CASSQYQGEGWNTEAFF.

This clonotype came up a few times. The chain is built from TRBV9 and TRBJ1-4, with D possibly being TRBD1 (6 bases). The V end was cut by 0 bases, the J end by 7 bases, with 13 bases between. In germline, CDR1 is SGDLS, CDR2 YYNGEE. The CDR3 totals 15 residues. The CDR3 is CASSVDQGRREKLFF. The DNA for the CDR3 is TGTGCCAGCAGCGTAGATCAGGGGCGACGTGAAAAACTGTTTTTT.

Notes on this clonotype: A much larger clone differs from this one at a single base, so this may be a read error. This CDR3 is CASSCSTGTEAFF. DNA of the CDR3: TGTGCCAGCAGTTGCTCGACCGGGACTGAAGCTTTCTTT. V is TRBV6-2 or TRBV6-3 and J is TRBJ1-1; no definite D call. CDR1 and CDR2 from the germline V gene are MNHEY and SVGEGT. Trimming cost V 4 bases and J 5 bases, with 11 bases left between them. This CDR3 is 13 amino acids long.